Each of the 2 T cell receptor beta chains below was sequenced from the same sample in a study of a mutant IDH1 vaccine in newly diagnosed glioma. Antigen specificity for these receptors is unknown. Time point in this sample: week 5, during vaccination. Vaccine doses each comprised 300 ug of mutant IDH1 20-mer peptide, with topical imiquimod. Profiled with immunoSEQ multiplex PCR; TCRdb holds only in-frame clones, not every one. The table records approximately 38,000 clones, roughly 85% of them present only once. The specimen was PBMCs, collected from a glioma patient whose treatment included an IDH1 peptide vaccine. The source is a man aged 40-49 years with glioma.

V and J are TRBV5-1 and TRBJ2-2; 10 positions match TRBD2. CDR3 length: 17 amino acids. Trimming took 0 bases from V and 5 from J; bases not matched to a gene: 7. CDR1 and CDR2 (germline): SGHRS, YFSETQ. This chain's CDR3 is CASSLGASGSRTGELFF. CDR3 in DNA: TGCGCCAGCAGCTTGGGAGCTAGCGGGAGTAGGACCGGGGAGCTGTTTTTT.

The rearrangement links TRBV18 to TRBJ1-5; D remains ambiguous. The CDR3 has 14 residues. The germline gives CDR1 KGHSH, CDR2 LQKENI. Trimming left V 4 bases short and J 0 bases short, with 7 bases between. The CDR3 nucleotides read TGTGCCAGCTCACAGGGTCCTAGCAATCAGCCCCAGCATTTT. Translation gives CASSQGPSNQPQHF.